This is a list of T cell receptor beta chains from one sample in a study of response to subunit inactivated influenza vaccine. TCRdb used MiXCR to reprocess the RT-PCR reads, holding one entry per CDR3 protein. This table holds about half a million distinct CDR3 sequences, roughly 9.8% found once. The sequences come from PBMCs from blood, collected roughly 45 days after vaccination. These receptors came from a man in his forties or fifties who received an inactivated influenza vaccine. The CDR3 runs from the conserved cysteine through the conserved F or W. A D gene is named only where the DNA matches it firmly. Only some rows state a clone size, as once, few, many or a class for expanded clones.

d_call	v_call	clone_size	j_call	cdr3_nt	cdr3_aa
-	TRBV16	-	TRBJ2-7	TGTGCCAGCAGCCATAGCAGGGACGAGCAGTACTTC	CASSHSRDEQYF
-	TRBV12-3/TRBV12-4	many	TRBJ1-1	TGTGCCAGCAGCCCGGAGGGAGGATGGGGAGCTTTCTTT	CASSPEGGWGAFF
TRBD1	TRBV29-1	few	TRBJ2-1	TGCAGCGTTGAGTCCCGGGACAGGGGGGGCAATGAGCAGTTCTTC	CSVESRDRGGNEQFF
-	TRBV3-1	-	TRBJ2-7	TGTGCCAGCAGCCAAATAGGGGACGGAGCCTACGAGCAGTACTTC	CASSQIGDGAYEQYF
-	TRBV7-9	-	TRBJ1-2	TGTGCCAGCAGCCCGTTATCGGGAGGCTACACCTTC	CASSPLSGGYTF
TRBD1	TRBV5-1	-	TRBJ2-7	TGCGCCAGCGGCCAGGGGGCCGCCTACGAGCAGTACTTC	CASGQGAAYEQYF
-	TRBV12-3/TRBV12-4	many	TRBJ2-5	TGTGCCAGCCCGAAAATTGGGGCAGAGACCCAGTACTTC	CASPKIGAETQYF
-	TRBV7-9	few	TRBJ2-3	TGTGCCAGCAGCTTATTATCCCAAGATACGCAGTATTTT	CASSLLSQDTQYF
-	TRBV4-2	few	TRBJ2-5	TGTGCCAGCAGCCAAGAGTCAGGGGATCTCCAAGAGACCCAGTACTTC	CASSQESGDLQETQYF
-	TRBV6-2/TRBV6-3	-	TRBJ2-2	TGTGCCGGAACCGGGGAGCTGTTTTTT	CAGTGELFF
TRBD2	TRBV12-3/TRBV12-4	-	TRBJ2-1	TGTGCCAGCAAACTAGCGGGGGCCAATGAGCAGTTCTTC	CASKLAGANEQFF
-	TRBV20-1	many	TRBJ2-7	TGCAGTGCTAGAGATCACAGGACGGGCGAGCAGTACTTC	CSARDHRTGEQYF
TRBD1	TRBV20-1	few	TRBJ2-7	TGCAGTGCCAAGATCGTACAGGGGGAAAGCTCCTACGAGCAGTACTTC	CSAKIVQGESSYEQYF
-	TRBV5-6	-	TRBJ2-4	TGTGCCAGCTGGGGGGGGCTGGAAAACATTCAGTGCTTC	CASWGGLENIQCF
-	TRBV5-1	many	TRBJ2-2	TGCGCCAGCAGCCCCGGGACTCCCACCGGGGAGCTGTTTTTT	CASSPGTPTGELFF
TRBD2	TRBV7-2	-	TRBJ2-1	TGTGCCAGCAGCCTTCTTATTTCGAGCGGGGCCCTTCTTGAGCAGTTCTTC	CASSLLISSGALLEQFF
TRBD2	TRBV20-1	-	TRBJ2-1	TGCAGTGCTAGAATAGCGGGAGCGGCCCATGAGCAGTTCTTC	CSARIAGAAHEQFF
-	TRBV6-5	many	TRBJ2-1	TGTGCCAGCAGTTACTACTATCAACCTTCGGGGAACAATGAGCAGTTCTTC	CASSYYYQPSGNNEQFF
TRBD1	TRBV29-1	few	TRBJ2-1	TGCAGCGTTGCTGGACAGGGGGCGCCGGTCCAGCAGTTCTTC	CSVAGQGAPVQQFF
TRBD1	TRBV12-3/TRBV12-4	-	TRBJ2-7	TGTGCCAGCAGTTACTTGACAGGGGGAATCTACGAGCAGTACTTC	CASSYLTGGIYEQYF
-	TRBV7-2	few	TRBJ2-3	TGTGCCAGCAGCCGGATCAACAGGGTCACAGATACGCAGTATTTT	CASSRINRVTDTQYF
TRBD1	TRBV6-5	-	TRBJ1-2	TGTGCCAGCAGTAACCGACAGGGACGGTATGGCTACACCTTC	CASSNRQGRYGYTF
TRBD1	TRBV5-5	many	TRBJ2-7	TGTGCCAGCAGCTTGGGACAGGGGAGTTTCGAGCAGTACTTC	CASSLGQGSFEQYF
TRBD2	TRBV4-2	-	TRBJ2-5	TGTGCCAGCAGCCATGGGACTAAGCGGTACTTC	CASSHGTKRYF
-	TRBV27	few	TRBJ2-7	TGTGCCAGCAGTTCCCCGACAGGCGTCGTCGGGCAGTACTTC	CASSSPTGVVGQYF
TRBD1	TRBV2	-	TRBJ2-1	TGTGCCAGCAGAGACACAGGGGTCCATGAGCAGTTCTTC	CASRDTGVHEQFF
-	TRBV5-1	few	TRBJ2-1	TGCGCCAGCAGCGAATCTGACCCGAGCTCCTACAATGAGCAGTTCTTC	CASSESDPSSYNEQFF
TRBD2	TRBV4-3	many	TRBJ2-3	TGCGCCAGCAGCCTGGGGGACTACCAAAACACAGATACGCAGTATTTT	CASSLGDYQNTDTQYF
-	TRBV11-2	many	TRBJ2-7	TGTGCCAGCACCAGAGGTGGAGGGCAGTACTTC	CASTRGGGQYF
-	TRBV7-3	few	TRBJ2-1	TGTGCCAGCAGATACCGTGGACGCCACAATGAGCAGTTCTTC	CASRYRGRHNEQFF
-	TRBV7-2	-	TRBJ2-5	TGTGCCAGCAGCTTAGGGGGCGTAGGAAAGGGAGAGACCCAGTACTTC	CASSLGGVGKGETQYF
-	TRBV6-5	many	TRBJ1-5	TGTGCCAGCAGTTACCCTAACAGCAATCAGCCCCAGCATTTT	CASSYPNSNQPQHF
-	TRBV5-1	-	TRBJ1-2	TGCGCCAGCAGCTTACAGTCGGATTCTAACTATGGCTACACCTTC	CASSLQSDSNYGYTF
-	TRBV7-8	few	TRBJ1-1	TGTGCCAGCAGCACGAGACGGGGTATGAACACTGAAGCTTTCTTT	CASSTRRGMNTEAFF
-	TRBV20-1	-	TRBJ1-2	TGCAGTGCCCAGAACACAGTGAACAACTATGGCTACACCTTC	CSAQNTVNNYGYTF
-	TRBV30	-	TRBJ2-3	TGTGCCTGGAGTGAGGCCCTGGGCAGGGGATATTACACAGATACGCAGTATTTT	CAWSEALGRGYYTDTQYF